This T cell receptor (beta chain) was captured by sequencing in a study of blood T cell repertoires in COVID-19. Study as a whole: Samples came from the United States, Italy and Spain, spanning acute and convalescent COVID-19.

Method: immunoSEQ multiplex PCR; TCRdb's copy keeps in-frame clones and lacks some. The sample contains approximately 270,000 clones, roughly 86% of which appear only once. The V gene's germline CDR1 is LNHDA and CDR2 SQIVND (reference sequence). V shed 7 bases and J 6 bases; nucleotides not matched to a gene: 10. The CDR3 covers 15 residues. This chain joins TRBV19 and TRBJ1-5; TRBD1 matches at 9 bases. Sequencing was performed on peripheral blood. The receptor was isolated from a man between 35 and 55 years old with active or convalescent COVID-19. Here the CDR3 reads CASIPTGGRGQPQHF. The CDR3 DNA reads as TGTGCCAGTATCCCTACAGGGGGCCGCGGTCAGCCCCAGCATTTT.